This TCR beta chain was identified during a study of T-cell reconstitution after alpha-beta-depleted transplantation in children. Study-wide points: Alpha-beta T cells about two months after transplant reportedly derived from several hundred expanded graft clones.

Germline V gene lookup returns CDR1 DFQATT and CDR2 SNEGSKA (reference sequence). Trimming at V came to 6 bases and at J to 7 bases, leaving 18 bases not matched to a gene. The CDR3 covers 16 residues. The library targeted TCRbeta and was prepared with unique molecular identifiers. TCRdb ran MiXCR on the PCR reads and lists one entry per CDR3 protein. Among under 850,000 distinct CDR3 sequences, 10% to 15% were seen once, and the ten largest hold approximately 0.8%. As regards this clonotype: What it binds is not known.

This rearrangement joins TRBV20-1 to TRBJ2-1; 7 bases align to TRBD1. The TCR originated in a girl aged 2 to 9 with congenital amegakaryocytic thrombocytopenia, due to receive a stem cell transplant. Source: PBMCs, taken before TCRalphabeta/CD19-depleted stem cell transplant. CDR3 sequence: CSAKAEQGKGVNEQFF. The CDR3 nucleotides read TGCAGTGCGAAAGCCGAACAGGGGAAGGGTGTGAATGAGCAGTTCTTC.